The next 2 T cell receptor beta chains were all read from a single sample in a study of cytomegalovirus exposure and HLA in healthy donors. PCR amplification relied on 60 Vbeta primers (plus 13 Jbeta primers). The method was immunoSEQ multiplex PCR; TCRdb's version includes in-frame clones alone and lacks a portion of them. The sample yields over 75,000 clones, 84% seen once. Source material: PBMCs. All receptors come from a woman aged 18-30 years in good health and CMV-seropositive.

This clone was counted once. The chain joins TRBV6-6 to TRBJ2-7, with 9 bases aligning to TRBD1. The germline V gene has CDR1 MNHNY and CDR2 SVGAGI (reference sequence). V lost 10 bases and J lost 3; bases outside the gene matches: 7. The CDR3 has 13 residues. The CDR3 protein is CATRDRDYYEQYF. CDR3 bases: TGTGCCACGAGGGACAGGGACTACTACGAGCAGTACTTC.

This clone came up once. The V gene is TRBV6-5, the J gene TRBJ2-5, with D tentatively TRBD2 (6 bases). V was clipped by 6 bases and J by 3 bases, with 11 bases between them. The CDR3 is 13 residues long. Germline-derived CDR1 and CDR2 are MNHEY and SVGAGI. CDR3 bases: TGTGCCAGCAGCCTATGGGGGGAAGAGACCCAGTACTTC. It translates to CASSLWGEETQYF.